A selection of T cell receptor beta chains follows, all from one sample in a study of OX40 agonist ivuxolimab in advanced cancers. Clones were sequenced by immunoSEQ multiplex PCR, and TCRdb holds only the in-frame ones, with some missing. The repertoire holds tens of thousands of clones, with 70% to 90% as singletons. Source: CD4+ or CD8+ T cells sorted from blood, taken in a trial of the OX40 agonist ivuxolimab. The receptor source for this set is an adult with an advanced solid tumor such as melanoma, head and neck, liver or kidney cancer. The CDR3 runs from the conserved cysteine through the conserved F or W. A D gene is named only where the DNA matches it firmly. Size values are once, few and many counts, or a class for expanded clones, and some rows have none.

V	J	D	size	CDR3	DNA
TRBV18	TRBJ2-1	NA	NA	CASSPPGGGAYYNEQFF	TGTGCCAGCTCACCACCGGGAGGGGGCGCCTATTACAATGAGCAGTTCTTC
TRBV18	TRBJ2-7	TRBD1	NA	CASSPGTEYEQYF	TGTGCCAGCTCACCCGGGACAGAATACGAGCAGTACTTC
TRBV14	TRBJ2-3	NA	few	CASSQDRAVTQYF	TGTGCCAGCAGCCAAGATCGGGCGGTTACGCAGTATTTT
TRBV14	TRBJ2-2	NA	NA	CASSTTLAIHTGELFF	TGTGCCAGCAGCACAACCTTAGCGATCCACACCGGGGAGCTGTTTTTT
TRBV5-1	TRBJ2-7	TRBD1	NA	CASSFRGLYEQYF	TGCGCCAGCAGCTTCAGGGGGCTCTACGAGCAGTACTTC
TRBV6-6	TRBJ1-1	NA	NA	CASSYSVNTEAFF	TGTGCCAGCAGTTACTCCGTGAACACTGAAGCTTTCTTT
TRBV7-2	TRBJ2-5	NA	NA	CASSLGWGTRFARETQYF	TGTGCCAGCAGCTTAGGGTGGGGAACTAGATTTGCCCGAGAGACCCAGTACTTC
TRBV5-6	TRBJ1-5	NA	NA	CASSRRGVKNQPQHF	TGTGCCAGCAGCAGACGGGGGGTTAAGAATCAGCCCCAGCATTTT
TRBV9	TRBJ1-6	NA	NA	CASSPFLGNSPLHF	TGTGCCAGCAGCCCCTTTCTGGGGAATTCACCCCTCCACTTT
TRBV11-3	TRBJ2-7	TRBD1	NA	CASSPRGLGTGGMNEQYF	TGTGCCAGCAGCCCAAGAGGGTTGGGGACAGGGGGCATGAACGAGCAGTACTTC
TRBV7-9	TRBJ2-3	TRBD2	NA	CAIASGSTDTQYF	TGTGCCATCGCTAGCGGGAGCACAGATACGCAGTATTTT
TRBV5-4	TRBJ2-3	NA	NA	CASSLWLGGQNTDTQYF	TGTGCCAGCAGCTTGTGGCTTGGTGGACAAAACACAGATACGCAGTATTTT
TRBV5-6	TRBJ2-7	NA	NA	CASSLNGRAYEQYF	TGTGCCAGCAGCTTGAACGGCCGCGCCTACGAGCAGTACTTC
TRBV6-5	TRBJ2-3	TRBD1	NA	CASSYSRGRTDTQYF	TGTGCCAGCAGTTACTCGAGGGGGCGCACAGATACGCAGTATTTT
TRBV5-4	TRBJ2-1	TRBD1	NA	CASSSTGATYNEQFF	TGTGCCAGCAGCAGCACAGGGGCTACCTACAATGAGCAGTTCTTC
TRBV5-1	TRBJ1-1	TRBD1	NA	CASSGPDRGEAFF	TGCGCCAGCAGCGGACCGGACAGGGGTGAAGCTTTCTTT